This is a list of T cell receptor beta chains from one sample in a study of vaccination and CD4 T cells after COVID-19. The antigens of these receptors remain unknown. TCRdb recomputed calls from the PCR reads with MiXCR, one row per CDR3 protein. The table lists about 7,500 distinct CDR3 sequences, about 46% of them singletons, with approximately 14% in the top ten. The sequenced sample was CD4+ T cells from blood, cultured in vitro. The receptors were sampled from a human donor in good health. The CDR3 runs from the conserved cysteine through the conserved F or W.

TRBV6-1	TRBJ2-1	CASKPGLAGNEQFF
TRBV2	TRBJ1-5	CASTRDSNQPQHF
TRBV2	TRBJ1-2	CASSEEDYGYTF
TRBV7-9	TRBJ2-7	CASTIGSGEQYF
TRBV6-1	TRBJ2-5	CASSRGTEKTQYF
TRBV20-1	TRBJ1-1	CSASKGTDTEAFF
TRBV20-1	TRBJ1-1	CSAQPAQGPYTEAFF
TRBV20-1	TRBJ1-2	CSAFRQSRDGYTF
TRBV7-2	TRBJ1-1	CASSRRLTGMGTEAFF
TRBV6-1	TRBJ1-5	CASSGAGTENQPQHF
TRBV6-1	TRBJ2-7	CASSEQVENEQYF
TRBV20-1	TRBJ2-1	CSATSLAHSYNEQFF
TRBV7-6	TRBJ1-1	CASSLTGGHTEAFF
TRBV6-1	TRBJ2-3	CASTRPVMDTQYF
TRBV7-3	TRBJ1-1	CASSSRDWNTEAFF
TRBV10-2	TRBJ2-7	CAARRDALSYEQYF
TRBV6-2/TRBV6-3	TRBJ1-3	CASSLDSIAGNTIYF
TRBV19	TRBJ1-6	CASAGGADYSPLHF
TRBV24-1	TRBJ1-1	CATKDRERPRAEAFF
TRBV21-1	TRBJ1-2	CASIARQGKHGYTF
TRBV11-2	TRBJ1-1	CASSLVMNTEAFF
TRBV9	TRBJ1-6	CASSVERDYNSPLHF
TRBV2	TRBJ1-1	CASSYDHTEAFF
TRBV7-3	TRBJ1-1	CASSLEGMNTEAFF
TRBV5-1	TRBJ1-6	CASSLGQGESLHF
TRBV6-1	TRBJ1-1	CASNKGVEAFF
TRBV12-3/TRBV12-4	TRBJ1-2	CASSLIATDGYTF
TRBV6-1	TRBJ1-6	CASTRSATGANSPLHF
TRBV20-1	TRBJ1-2	CSARTANYGYTF